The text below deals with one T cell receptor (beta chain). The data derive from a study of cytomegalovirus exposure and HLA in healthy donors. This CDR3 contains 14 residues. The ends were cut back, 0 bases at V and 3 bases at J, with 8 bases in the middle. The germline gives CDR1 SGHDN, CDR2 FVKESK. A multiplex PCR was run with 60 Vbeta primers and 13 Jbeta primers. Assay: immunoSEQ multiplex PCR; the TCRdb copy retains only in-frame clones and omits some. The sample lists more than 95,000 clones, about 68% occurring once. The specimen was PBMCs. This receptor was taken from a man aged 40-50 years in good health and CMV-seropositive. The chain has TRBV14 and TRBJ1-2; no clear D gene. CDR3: CASSQDPIDYGYTF. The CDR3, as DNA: TGTGCCAGCAGCCAAGATCCCATTGACTATGGCTACACCTTC.